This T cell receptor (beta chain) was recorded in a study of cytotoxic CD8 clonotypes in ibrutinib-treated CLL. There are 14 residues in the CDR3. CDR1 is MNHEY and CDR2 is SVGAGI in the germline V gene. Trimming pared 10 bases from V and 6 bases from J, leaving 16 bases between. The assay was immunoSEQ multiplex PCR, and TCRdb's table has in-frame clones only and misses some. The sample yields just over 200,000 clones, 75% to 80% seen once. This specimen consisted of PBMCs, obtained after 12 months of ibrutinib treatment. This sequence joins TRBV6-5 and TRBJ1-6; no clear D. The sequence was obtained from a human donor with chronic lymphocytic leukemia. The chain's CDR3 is CATREFKFNSPLHF. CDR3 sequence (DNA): TGTGCCACGAGGGAGTTCAAATTTAATTCACCCCTCCACTTT.